The 15 T cell receptor beta chains below were found in one sample sequenced in a study of shared clonotypes between healthy human individuals. The data were produced by immunoSEQ multiplex PCR, yet TCRdb's version contains in-frame clones alone and is incomplete. The sample consists of 2 million to 2.5 million clones, 85% to 95% of them appearing once. The sample taken for sequencing was naive CD4+ T cells from PBMCs. The subset is: CD45RA+ positively selected. These receptors were collected from a man in his late teens or twenties in good health. Some clones in this sample may be carry-over from other donors' samples.

V gene TRBV9 combines with J gene TRBJ2-1, with D perhaps assigned TRBD1 or TRBD2 (5 bases each). The CDR3 spans 15 residues. The ends were cut back, 1 base at V and 5 bases at J, with 13 bases in the middle. CDR1 is SGDLS, CDR2 YYNGEE, per germline. DNA for the CDR3: TGTGCCAGCAGCGTAAGGGGAGTGGAGGACAATGAGCAGTTCTTC. It encodes CASSVRGVEDNEQFF.

A note on this clone: Other DNA sequences within the sample encode an identical CDR3. The rearrangement uses TRBV28 and TRBJ2-3; D assignment may be TRBD1 or TRBD2 (5 bases each). CDR1 is MDHEN and CDR2 is SYDVKM in the germline V gene. The CDR3 sequence is 14 residues long. V was clipped by 2 bases and J by 1 base, with 7 bases between them. The CDR3 DNA follows: TGTGCCAGCAGTTTACAGGGAGGCACAGATACGCAGTATTTT. Translating it yields CASSLQGGTDTQYF.

The chain combines TRBV7-3 with TRBJ2-3; D is ambiguous. The CDR3 sequence is 14 residues long. CDR1 is SGHTA and CDR2 is FQGTGA in the germline V gene. V was pared by 2 bases and J by 2 bases, with 8 bases between. This CDR3 is CASSLESDTDTQYF. In nucleotides, the CDR3 is TGTGCCAGCAGCTTAGAGTCCGACACAGATACGCAGTATTTT.

V and J are TRBV11-2 and TRBJ1-5, with a weak D call TRBD1 (6 bases). V lost 4 bases, J lost 0 bases, and 10 bases lay in between. This CDR3 contains 15 residues. CDR1 is SGHAT and CDR2 is FQNNGV in the germline V gene. In DNA, the CDR3 is TGTGCCAGCAGCTCGAGGGGGAATAGCAATCAGCCCCAGCATTTT. Amino acid sequence: CASSSRGNSNQPQHF. The full variable domain, its missing parts supplied by reference TRBV11-2 and TRBJ1-5, is EAGVAQSPRYKIIEKRQSVAFWCNPISGHATLYWYQQILGQGPKLLIQFQNNGVVDDSQLPKDRFSAERLKGVDSTLKIQPAKLEDSAVYLCASSSRGNSNQPQHFGDGTRLSIL.

The sample holds one count of this clone. The V call is TRBV4-3, the J call TRBJ2-1; TRBD2 is a possible D gene (5 bases). Trimming removed 2 bases at V and 6 bases at J, with 11 bases between. Germline V gives CDR1 LGHNA, CDR2 YSLEER. CDR3 length: 14 residues. The CDR3 sequence is CASSQMRRTNEQFF. In DNA, the CDR3 is TGCGCCAGCAGCCAAATGAGGAGGACCAATGAGCAGTTCTTC.

To note about this clone: Other DNA sequences within the sample encode an identical CDR3. V gene TRBV18 combines with J gene TRBJ2-7; weak D call: TRBD2 (6 bases). CDR3 size: 16 residues. Germline CDR1 KGHSH, CDR2 LQKENI. V shed 0 bases and J shed 0 bases, with 12 bases lying between them. The CDR3 loop is CASSPPGGRSSYEQYF. In DNA form, the CDR3 reads TGTGCCAGCTCACCACCGGGGGGACGTTCCTCCTACGAGCAGTACTTC.

The chain combines TRBV9 with TRBJ2-3; weak D call: TRBD2 (6 bases). V was shortened by 0 bases and J by 10 bases, with 9 bases between the two germline ends. The CDR3 covers 12 residues. Germline values: CDR1 SGDLS, CDR2 YYNGEE. The CDR3 sequence is CASSVETSSQYF. The CDR3 DNA reads TGTGCCAGCAGCGTAGAGACTAGTTCGCAGTATTTT.

To note about this clone: This CDR3 is also generated by other DNA sequences in the sample. This chain joins TRBV5-1 and TRBJ2-7; 7 bases match TRBD2. The germline V gene has CDR1 SGHRS and CDR2 YFSETQ. J was trimmed by 4 bases and V by 0 bases; bases with no gene match: 4. This CDR3 has 14 amino acids. The CDR3 spells CASSLGSGGYEQYF. As DNA, the CDR3 is TGCGCCAGCAGCTTGGGCTCGGGGGGATACGAGCAGTACTTC. Full variable domain (remainder filled in from reference TRBV5-1 and TRBJ2-7): KAGVTQTPRYLIKTRGQQVTLSCSPISGHRSVSWYQQTPGQGLQFLFEYFSETQRNKGNFPGRFSGRQFSNSRSEMNVSTLELGDSALYLCASSLGSGGYEQYFGPGTRLTVT.

This chain connects TRBV30 to TRBJ1-1, with D unresolved. Between the trimmed V and J ends, which lost 0 bases and 13 bases, there was a span of 15 bases. Germline assignment: CDR1 GTSNPN and CDR2 SVGIG (reference sequence). The CDR3 covers 12 residues. CDR3 sequence reads: CAWSVLSTSLFF. The CDR3 nucleotides read TGTGCCTGGAGTGTACTATCCACATCTCTTTTCTTT. The full variable domain, in which reference TRBV30 and TRBJ1-1 provide the parts outside the CDR3, is SQTIHQWPATLVQPVGSPLSLECTVEGTSNPNLYWYRQAAGRGLQLLFYSVGIGQISSEVPQNLSASRPQDRQFILSSKKLLLSDSGFYLCAWSVLSTSLFFGQGTRLTVV.

The CDR3 spells CATSSYRANTGELFF. DNA for the CDR3: TGTGCCACCAGCAGTTACAGGGCGAACACCGGGGAGCTGTTTTTT. This chain links TRBV15 with TRBJ2-2; D possibly corresponds to TRBD1 (6 bases). With 3 bases removed from V and 0 bases from J, the gap between germline ends came to 8 bases. From germline, CDR1 is LNHNV and CDR2 YYDKDF (reference sequence). The CDR3 has 15 residues.

In nucleotides, the CDR3 is TGTGCCAGCAGTTACTCCCCCGCAGTTAGCGGGATGGAGCAGTTCTTC. Translating it yields CASSYSPAVSGMEQFF. This sequence joins TRBV6-5 and TRBJ2-1; 8 bases agree with TRBD2. Per the germline V gene, CDR1 is MNHEY and CDR2 is SVGAGI. With 0 bases clipped from V and 10 bases from J, the junction kept 11 bases outside the gene matches. The CDR3 is made up of 16 amino acids.

V and J are TRBV5-6 and TRBJ2-5, with D possibly being TRBD1 (6 bases). The V gene lost 1 base and the J gene lost 4 bases, with 17 bases spanning the gap. In germline, CDR1 is SGHDT, CDR2 YYEEEE. The CDR3 extends over 16 amino acids. The CDR3 DNA reads TGTGCCAGCAGCTTGCTCCCCGGGCCAGGGGCAGAGACCCAGTACTTC. Amino acid sequence: CASSLLPGPGAETQYF.

The J gene is TRBJ1-1, the V gene TRBV5-1; D might be TRBD1 (6 bases). Trimming took 6 bases from V and 0 from J, leaving 9 bases between them. This CDR3 has 13 amino acids. CDR1 is SGHRS, CDR2 YFSETQ, per germline. This CDR3 reads CASNGGMNTEAFF. As DNA, the CDR3 is TGCGCCAGCAACGGGGGCATGAACACTGAAGCTTTCTTT.

The chain has TRBV7-2 and TRBJ2-3; no clear D gene. The CDR3 is made up of 13 amino acids. Germline lookup yields CDR1 SGHTA and CDR2 FQGNSA. Trimming took 5 bases from V and 4 from J, leaving 10 bases between them. CDR3 DNA: TGTGCCAGCAGCGCCCCTTCGGCAGATACGCAGTATTTT. As protein: CASSAPSADTQYF. The variable domain in full, with the rest retrieved from reference TRBV7-2 and TRBJ2-3, is GAGVSQSPSNKVTEKGKDVELRCDPISGHTALYWYRQSLGQGLEFLIYFQGNSAPDKSGLPSDRFSAERTGGSVSTLTIQRTQQEDSAVYLCASSAPSADTQYFGPGTRLTVL.

On this clone: Other DNA sequences in the sample encode the same CDR3. This chain connects TRBV5-1 to TRBJ2-2; no clear D. Germline V gene lookup returns CDR1 SGHRS and CDR2 YFSETQ. The CDR3 is made up of 13 amino acids. Trimming took off 0 bases at V and 4 bases at J, with 4 bases between the two ends. CDR3 sequence reads: CASSLGTTGELFF. CDR3 DNA sequence: TGCGCCAGCAGCTTGGGAACCACCGGGGAGCTGTTTTTT.